The 15 T cell receptor beta chains given below trace back to one sample, sequenced in a study of OX40 agonist ivuxolimab in advanced cancers. Sequenced by immunoSEQ multiplex PCR; TCRdb stores in-frame clones only, minus some. This sample has over 70,000 clones, with roughly 93% found just once. The specimen comprised CD4+ or CD8+ T cells sorted from blood, sampled in a trial of the OX40 agonist ivuxolimab. The receptors shown here come from an adult with an advanced solid tumor such as melanoma, head and neck, liver or kidney cancer.

V is TRBV5-1 and J is TRBJ2-5; the D gene is possibly TRBD1 (9 bases). Germline V gene sequence: CDR1 SGHRS, CDR2 YFSETQ. This CDR3 has 16 residues. Trimming shortened V by 4 bases and J by 2 bases, and 18 bases separated the two germline ends. In DNA form, the CDR3 reads TGCGCCAGCAGCCCGGGGGGGACAGGGCGTCAAGAGACCCAGTACTTC. It is translated as CASSPGGTGRQETQYF.

This clone was counted a few times. J is TRBJ2-1 and V is TRBV19; TRBD2 agrees at 7 bases. Germline-derived CDR1 and CDR2 are LNHDA and SQIVND (reference sequence). J gave up 7 bases and V 6 bases, and 9 bases lay outside the gene matches. The CDR3 runs 14 residues. The DNA of the CDR3 is TGTGCCAGTAGGCCCGGACTAGAGAGGAATGAGCAGTTCTTC. Amino acids: CASRPGLERNEQFF. The complete variable domain, with remaining parts taken from reference TRBV19 and TRBJ2-1, reads DGGITQSPKYLFRKEGQNVTLSCEQNLNHDAMYWYRQDPGQGLRLIYYSQIVNDFQKGDIAEGYSVSREKKESFPLTVTSAQKNPTAFYLCASRPGLERNEQFFGPGTRLTVL.

The V and J genes are TRBV7-9 and TRBJ2-5; D may correspond to TRBD1 or TRBD2 (5 bases each). Germline values: CDR1 SEHNR, CDR2 FQNEAQ (reference sequence). The ends were cut back, 1 base at V and 4 bases at J, with 13 bases in the middle. This CDR3 contains 15 residues. This CDR3 is CASSLGGEIGETQYF. CDR3 bases: TGTGCCAGCAGCTTAGGAGGGGAAATTGGAGAGACCCAGTACTTC.

The DNA of the CDR3 is TGTGCCAGCAGTTCGACTAGCGGGAGTTGGGATGAGCAGTTCTTC. Translated: CASSSTSGSWDEQFF. This chain connects TRBV6-5 to TRBJ2-1; 12 nucleotides line up with TRBD2. Looked up from germline, CDR1 is MNHEY and CDR2 is SVGAGI. With V trimmed by 4 bases and J by 8 bases, 6 bases remained unmatched. The CDR3 runs 15 residues.

The CDR3 region has the DNA TGTGCCAGCAGCCTCGGATTGGCCGGGGAGCTGTTTTTT. Encoded protein: CASSLGLAGELFF. The V and J genes are TRBV2 and TRBJ2-2; D remains unclear. The CDR3 has 13 amino acids. Germline CDR1 SNHLY, CDR2 FYNNEI. V lost 6 bases and J lost 6, with 11 bases in between.

The chain links TRBV7-3 to TRBJ2-7; D may match TRBD1 or TRBD2 (5 bases each). Germline CDR1 and CDR2: SGHTA and FQGTGA. V lost 2 bases and J 2 bases, leaving 10 bases between the germline ends. This CDR3 is 14 amino acids long. The CDR3 region has the DNA TGTGCCAGCAGCTTAGGGGGATCAGCCTACGAGCAGTACTTC. Translation gives CASSLGGSAYEQYF.

The chain carries TRBV4-2 and TRBJ2-7, with D possibly being TRBD2 (5 bases). Looked up from germline, CDR1 is LGHNA and CDR2 is YNFKEQ. The CDR3 consists of 17 residues. Trimming removed 5 bases from V and 6 bases from J, with 26 bases in between. CDR3 residues: CASSSRGDGVTNREQYF. The CDR3, as DNA: TGTGCCAGCAGCTCACGAGGAGACGGGGTAACCAACCGCGAGCAGTACTTC.

The chain is built from TRBV6-1 and TRBJ1-1; D unresolved. This CDR3 is built from 13 residues. The V gene lost 4 bases and the J gene lost 7 bases, with 13 bases spanning the gap. Germline V CDR1 and CDR2: MNHNS, SASEGT. The CDR3 here is CASSGEWAVEAFF. CDR3 DNA sequence: TGTGCCAGCAGTGGAGAGTGGGCAGTTGAAGCTTTCTTT.

The chain joins TRBV7-2 to TRBJ2-5; TRBD2 is a possible D gene (5 bases). Trimming removed 10 bases from V and 2 bases from J, with 17 bases in between. This CDR3 region has 14 residues. The V gene's germline CDR1 is SGHTA and CDR2 FQGNSA. In DNA form, the CDR3 reads TGTGCCACGCAGGCGACAAGAGGGCAAGAGACCCAGTACTTC. This translates into CATQATRGQETQYF.

V is TRBV5-1 and J is TRBJ2-5; 9 positions agree with TRBD1. The CDR3 totals 15 residues. Germline V CDR1 and CDR2: SGHRS, YFSETQ. The ends lost 0 bases at V and 2 bases at J; junction bases unmatched: 2. The CDR3 coding sequence is TGCGCCAGCAGCTTGGGTGGGACAGGGCAAGAGACCCAGTACTTC. Residues: CASSLGGTGQETQYF.

CDR3 nucleotides: TGTGCCAGCAGGGGACCGCAGAACACTGAAGCTTTCTTT. Its protein product is CASRGPQNTEAFF. V gene TRBV7-2 combines with J gene TRBJ1-1; weak D call: TRBD1 (5 bases). The V end lost 6 bases, the J end lost 1 base, and 9 bases lay between the germline ends. Germline CDR1 SGHTA, CDR2 FQGNSA. The CDR3 sequence is 13 residues long.

The CDR3 nucleotides read TGTGCCAGCAGTTTAGAAGGATATGAGCAGTTCTTC. This sequence encodes CASSLEGYEQFF. The chain recombines TRBV28 with TRBJ2-1; no reliable D call. This CDR3 region has 12 residues. V lost 2 bases and J 8 bases, leaving 7 bases between the germline ends. CDR1 is MDHEN, CDR2 SYDVKM, per germline. The full variable domain, with the rest looked up from reference TRBV28 and TRBJ2-1, is DVKVTQSSRYLVKRTGEKVFLECVQDMDHENMFWYRQDPGLGLRLIYFSYDVKMKEKGDIPEGYSVSREKKERFSLILESASTNQTSMYLCASSLEGYEQFFGPGTRLTVL.

The V call is TRBV28, the J call TRBJ2-1; 10 positions match TRBD2. Germline V lookup: CDR1 MDHEN, CDR2 SYDVKM. CDR3 length: 17 amino acids. The trim removed 3 bases at V and 5 bases at J, leaving 10 bases unmatched. In DNA, the CDR3 is TGTGCCAGCAGTTTGTCCTTTTTAGCGGGAGGAAACAATGAGCAGTTCTTC. Its protein is CASSLSFLAGGNNEQFF.

V and J are TRBV7-7 and TRBJ2-1; perhaps TRBD1 as D (5 bases). Germline CDR1 and CDR2: SSHAT and FNYEAQ (reference sequence). Trimming pared 1 base from V and 8 bases from J, leaving 12 bases between. The CDR3 spans 14 residues. This CDR3 reads CASSLGGGIDEQFF. Written as DNA, the CDR3 is TGTGCCAGCAGCTTAGGGGGCGGAATCGATGAGCAGTTCTTC.

Of note for this clone: This sample also contains other DNA sequences that code for the same CDR3. The chain joins TRBV7-9 to TRBJ2-5; D gene unclear. Germline V gives CDR1 SEHNR, CDR2 FQNEAQ (reference sequence). Trimming took 3 bases from V and 4 from J, leaving 3 bases between them. The CDR3 is made up of 11 amino acids. CDR3 nucleotide sequence: TGTGCCAGCAGCTTGTCAGAGACCCAGTACTTC. This translates into CASSLSETQYF. Combining the CDR3 with reference TRBV7-9 and TRBJ2-5 gives the whole variable domain DTGVSQNPRHKITKRGQNVTFRCDPISEHNRLYWYRQTLGQGPEFLTYFQNEAQLEKSRLLSDRFSAERPKGSFSTLEIQRTEQGDSAMYLCASSLSETQYFGPGTRLLVL.